This TCR beta chain was recovered during a study of T cells in Graves' hyperthyroidism and ophthalmopathy. Study conclusions and caveats: Ophthalmopathy cases were set apart from stable hyperthyroidism by a 13 V-J model. Ophthalmopathy was model-predicted a median roughly 6.5 months pre-onset.

The source material, RNA transcripts, was used to amplify TCR beta CDR3 regions. The HTBI primer set drove a first-round RT-PCR of the TCR CDR3. TCRdb re-called the multiplex PCR reads with MiXCR, one entry per CDR3 protein. Of hundreds of thousands of distinct CDR3 sequences listed, about 14% are singletons. V lost 0 bases to trimming and J lost 13 bases; unmatched junction nucleotides: 11. This CDR3 region has 16 residues. Germline values: CDR1 ENHRY, CDR2 SYGVKD. Subjects with ophthalmopathy showed a Clinical Activity Score no lower than 3, a NOSPECS grade no lower than 4, and a duration shorter than 3 months. Uncontrolled infection, other autoimmune disease, pregnancy or lactation disqualified patients from enrolment. Of note for this clonotype: The antigen is not known.

This receptor was identified in a man younger than 35 with Graves' ophthalmopathy. The chain recombines TRBV10-3 with TRBJ2-1; 11 positions match TRBD1. The sequenced material came from blood. CDR3 coding DNA: TGTGCCATCAGTGAGTCGGATTCCGGGACAGGGGGATTTCAGTTCTTC. Translation gives CAISESDSGTGGFQFF.